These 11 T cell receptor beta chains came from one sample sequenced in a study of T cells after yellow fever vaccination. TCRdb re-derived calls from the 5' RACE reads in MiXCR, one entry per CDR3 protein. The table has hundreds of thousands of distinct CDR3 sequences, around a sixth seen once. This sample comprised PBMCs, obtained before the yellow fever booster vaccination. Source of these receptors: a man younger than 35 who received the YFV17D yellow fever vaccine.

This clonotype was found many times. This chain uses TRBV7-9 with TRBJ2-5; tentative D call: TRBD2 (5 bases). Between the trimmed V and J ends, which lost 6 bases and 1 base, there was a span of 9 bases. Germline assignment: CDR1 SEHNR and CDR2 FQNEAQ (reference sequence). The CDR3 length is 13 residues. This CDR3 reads CASSFGGQETQYF. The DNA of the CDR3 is TGTGCCAGCAGTTTCGGAGGCCAAGAGACCCAGTACTTC.

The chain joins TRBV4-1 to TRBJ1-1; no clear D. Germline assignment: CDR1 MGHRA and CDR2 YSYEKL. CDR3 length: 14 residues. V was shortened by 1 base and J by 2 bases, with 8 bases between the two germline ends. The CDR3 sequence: CASSQAQTNTEAFF. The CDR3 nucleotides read TGCGCCAGCAGCCAAGCCCAGACAAACACTGAAGCTTTCTTT.

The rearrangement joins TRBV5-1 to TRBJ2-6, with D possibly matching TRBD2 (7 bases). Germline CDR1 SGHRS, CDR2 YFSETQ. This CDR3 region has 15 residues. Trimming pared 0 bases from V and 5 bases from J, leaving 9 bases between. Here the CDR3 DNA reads TGCGCCAGCAGCTTGGCCGGGGGGCGGGCCAACGTCCTGACTTTC. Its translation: CASSLAGGRANVLTF.

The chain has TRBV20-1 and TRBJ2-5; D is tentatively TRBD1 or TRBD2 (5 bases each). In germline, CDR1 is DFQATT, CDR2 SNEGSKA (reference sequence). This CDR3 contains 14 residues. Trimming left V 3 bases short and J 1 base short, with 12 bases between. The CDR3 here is CSASRGMPQETQYF. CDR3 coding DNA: TGCAGTGCTAGCCGGGGCATGCCCCAAGAGACCCAGTACTTC.

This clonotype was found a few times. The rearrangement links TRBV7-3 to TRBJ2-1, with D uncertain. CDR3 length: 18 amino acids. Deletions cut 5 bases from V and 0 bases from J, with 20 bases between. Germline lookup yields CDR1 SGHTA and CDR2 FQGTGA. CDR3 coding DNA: TGTGCCAGCAGCCCCCACCCCCCGGACCCGAGCTCCTACAATGAGCAGTTCTTC. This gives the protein CASSPHPPDPSSYNEQFF.

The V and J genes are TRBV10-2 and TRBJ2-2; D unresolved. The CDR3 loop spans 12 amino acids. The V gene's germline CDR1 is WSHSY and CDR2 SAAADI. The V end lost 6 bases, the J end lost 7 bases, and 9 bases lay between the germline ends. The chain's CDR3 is CASRGNVGELFF. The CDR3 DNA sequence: TGCGCCAGCAGGGGGAATGTCGGGGAGCTGTTTTTT.

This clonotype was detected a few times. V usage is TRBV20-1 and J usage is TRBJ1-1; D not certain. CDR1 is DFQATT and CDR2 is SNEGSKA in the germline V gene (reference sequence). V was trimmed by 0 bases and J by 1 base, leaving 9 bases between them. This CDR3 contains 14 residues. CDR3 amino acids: CSAREPRGNTEAFF. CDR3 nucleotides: TGCAGTGCTAGAGAGCCCCGAGGGAACACTGAAGCTTTCTTT.

The CDR3 nucleotides read TGTGCCAGCAGCCGCCCCCGGACCGGCAAGTGGACGCAGTATTTT. Translated: CASSRPRTGKWTQYF. This chain links TRBV6-2 or TRBV6-3 with TRBJ2-3; D is unclear. The CDR3 has 15 residues. Germline V gives CDR1 MNHEY, CDR2 SVGEGT. V was clipped by 6 bases and J by 9 bases, with 22 bases between them.

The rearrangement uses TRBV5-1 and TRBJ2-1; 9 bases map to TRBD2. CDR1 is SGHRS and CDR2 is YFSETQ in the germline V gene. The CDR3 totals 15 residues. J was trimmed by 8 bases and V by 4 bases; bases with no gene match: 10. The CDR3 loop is CASSVALAGYYEQFF. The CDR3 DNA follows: TGCGCCAGCAGCGTCGCTCTAGCGGGGTATTATGAGCAGTTCTTC.

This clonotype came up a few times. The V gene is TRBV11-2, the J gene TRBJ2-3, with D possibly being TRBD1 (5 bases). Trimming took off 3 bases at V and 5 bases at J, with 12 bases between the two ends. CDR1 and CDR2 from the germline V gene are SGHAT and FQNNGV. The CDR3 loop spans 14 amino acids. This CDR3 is CASSFRRAGDTQYF. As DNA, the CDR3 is TGTGCCAGCAGCTTCCGCAGGGCAGGAGATACGCAGTATTTT. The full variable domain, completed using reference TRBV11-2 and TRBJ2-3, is EAGVAQSPRYKIIEKRQSVAFWCNPISGHATLYWYQQILGQGPKLLIQFQNNGVVDDSQLPKDRFSAERLKGVDSTLKIQPAKLEDSAVYLCASSFRRAGDTQYFGPGTRLTVL.

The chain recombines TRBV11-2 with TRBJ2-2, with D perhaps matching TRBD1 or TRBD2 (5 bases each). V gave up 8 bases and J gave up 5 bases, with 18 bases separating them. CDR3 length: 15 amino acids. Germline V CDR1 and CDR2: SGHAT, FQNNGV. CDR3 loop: CASRLGAGSTGELFF. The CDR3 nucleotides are TGTGCCAGCCGGCTCGGGGCAGGGTCAACCGGGGAGCTGTTTTTT.